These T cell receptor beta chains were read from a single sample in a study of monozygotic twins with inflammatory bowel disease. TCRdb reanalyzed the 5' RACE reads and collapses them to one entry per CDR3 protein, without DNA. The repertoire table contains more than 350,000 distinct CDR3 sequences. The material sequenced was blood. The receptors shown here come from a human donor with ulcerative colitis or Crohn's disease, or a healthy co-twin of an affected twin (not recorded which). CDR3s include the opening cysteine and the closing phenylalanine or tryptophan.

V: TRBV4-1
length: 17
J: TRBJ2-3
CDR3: CASSQDGSSTRTDTQYF

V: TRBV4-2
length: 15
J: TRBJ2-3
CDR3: CASSAETSGGGTQYF

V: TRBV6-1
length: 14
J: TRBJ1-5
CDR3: CASGQGDSNQPQHF

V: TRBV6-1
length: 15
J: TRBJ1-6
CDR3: CASRTGQGYNSPLHF

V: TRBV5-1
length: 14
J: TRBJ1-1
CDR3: CASSLSTGDTEAFF

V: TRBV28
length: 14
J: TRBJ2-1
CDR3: CASSFQPLYNEQFF

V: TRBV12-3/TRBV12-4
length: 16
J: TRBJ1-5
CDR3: CASSPRGGQSNQPQHF

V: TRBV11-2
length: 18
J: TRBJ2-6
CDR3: CASSLERTGSSGANVLTF

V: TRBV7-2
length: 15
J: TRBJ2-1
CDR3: CASSLYGTDNNKQFF

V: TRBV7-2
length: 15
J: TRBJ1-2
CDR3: CASRGGQGLNYGYTF

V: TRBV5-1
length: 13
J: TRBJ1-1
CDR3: CASRVEGYTEAFF

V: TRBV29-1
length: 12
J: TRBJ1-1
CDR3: CSVVNGGTEAFF

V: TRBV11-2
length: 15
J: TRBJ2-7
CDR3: CASSLRWEGTYEQYF

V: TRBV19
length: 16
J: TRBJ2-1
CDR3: CASSPLAVSSYNEQFF

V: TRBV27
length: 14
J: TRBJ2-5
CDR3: CASSPQSYQETQYF

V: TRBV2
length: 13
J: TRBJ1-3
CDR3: CATPQESGNTIYF

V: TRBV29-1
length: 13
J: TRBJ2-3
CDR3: CSVPGYGTDTQYF

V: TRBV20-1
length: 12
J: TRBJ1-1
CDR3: CSALGPGLEAFF

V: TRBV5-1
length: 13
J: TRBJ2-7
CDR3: CASSSQQGYEQYF

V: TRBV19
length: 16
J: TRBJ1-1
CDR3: CASSPSGLTKSTEAFF

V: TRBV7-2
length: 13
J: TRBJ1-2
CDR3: CASRPTGTPGYTF

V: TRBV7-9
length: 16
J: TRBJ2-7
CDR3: CASSFPGGTVPYEQYF

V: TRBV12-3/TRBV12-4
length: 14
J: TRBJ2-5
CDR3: CASSSRLTGETQYF

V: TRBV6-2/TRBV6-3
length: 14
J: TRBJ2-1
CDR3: CASSNRQGGGEQFF

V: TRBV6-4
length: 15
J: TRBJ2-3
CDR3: CASSVGKRSTDTQYF

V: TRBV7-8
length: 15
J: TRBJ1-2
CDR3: CASSSGRTANYGYTF

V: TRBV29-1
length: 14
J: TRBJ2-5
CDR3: CSDKTSGSGETQYF

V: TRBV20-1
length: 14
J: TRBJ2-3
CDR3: CSARRLAGTDTQYF

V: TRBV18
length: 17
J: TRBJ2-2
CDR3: CASSPPGLAYPTGELFF

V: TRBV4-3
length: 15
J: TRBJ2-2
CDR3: CASSQEGTGAGELFF

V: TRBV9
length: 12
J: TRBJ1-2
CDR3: CASSPEAGGYTF

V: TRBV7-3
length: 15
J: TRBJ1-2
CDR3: CASSPMGGADYGYTF

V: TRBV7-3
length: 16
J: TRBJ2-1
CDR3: CASSLRPQVGYNEQFF

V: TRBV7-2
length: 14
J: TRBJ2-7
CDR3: CASSTTSGPYEQYF

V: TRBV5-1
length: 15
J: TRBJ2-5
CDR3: CASSLVGSGQETQYF

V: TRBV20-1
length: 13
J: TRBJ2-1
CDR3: CRPFSGRGGEQFF

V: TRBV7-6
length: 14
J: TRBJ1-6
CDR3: CASSSGTGASPLHF

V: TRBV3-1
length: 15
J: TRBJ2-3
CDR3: CASTSGGAGTDTQYF